These 10 T cell receptor beta chains were sequenced from one sample in a study of shared clonotypes between healthy human individuals. Generated by immunoSEQ multiplex PCR, the TCRdb table keeps only in-frame clones and is missing some. The sample has 2 million to 3 million clones; around nine tenths are singletons. Sequencing input: naive CD4+ T cells sorted from blood. The subset: CD45RA+ positively selected. The receptor set was obtained from a man aged 18-30 years in good health.

The chain uses TRBV9 and TRBJ2-5; TRBD1 is a possible D gene (5 bases). With 3 bases removed from V and 5 bases from J, the gap between germline ends came to 17 bases. This CDR3 is built from 15 residues. CDR1 SGDLS and CDR2 YYNGEE come from the germline V gene. DNA for the CDR3: TGTGCCAGCAGCGCATTGCAGGGAATTGCGGAGACCCAGTACTTC. The encoded protein is CASSALQGIAETQYF.

This chain joins TRBV5-6 and TRBJ2-5, with 7 bases that match TRBD1. The end of the DNA is better explained by TRBJ2-7, so the J call may be wrong. The CDR3 consists of 15 residues. Germline CDR1 is SGHDT and CDR2 is YYEEEE. CDR3 sequence (DNA): TGTGCCAGCAGTCCAACCGACAGGGTAAGGTACGAGCAGTACTTC. Translation: CASSPTDRVRYEQYF.

The chain is built from TRBV19 and TRBJ1-2; D gene ambiguous. Germline CDR1 reads LNHDA; CDR2 reads SQIVND (reference sequence). Trimming pared 3 bases from V and 8 bases from J, leaving 13 bases between. This CDR3 has 13 amino acids. CDR3 nucleotides: TGTGCCAGTAGTATGGATAGGTTCGGAGGCTACACCTTC. This sequence encodes CASSMDRFGGYTF.

V gene TRBV5-1 combines with J gene TRBJ2-7, with D unresolved. The germline gives CDR1 SGHRS, CDR2 YFSETQ. The CDR3 consists of 14 residues. With 4 bases removed from V and 0 bases from J, the gap between germline ends came to 11 bases. CDR3 amino acids: CASSTTLSSYEQYF. The CDR3 region has the DNA TGCGCCAGCAGCACTACTCTTAGCTCCTACGAGCAGTACTTC.

The chain is built from TRBV7-2 and TRBJ2-3, with D perhaps matching TRBD1 or TRBD2 (5 bases each). Germline V gene data show CDR1 as SGHTA and CDR2 as FQGNSA. V gave up 0 bases and J gave up 5 bases, with 12 bases separating them. CDR3 size: 15 residues. The CDR3 spells CASSLAPLGRDTQYF. Here the CDR3 DNA reads TGTGCCAGCAGCTTAGCGCCTCTGGGACGAGATACGCAGTATTTT.

The CDR3 here is CASNWGTGWTTDTQYF. Written as DNA, the CDR3 is TGTGCCAGCAACTGGGGGACAGGGTGGACCACAGATACGCAGTATTTT. V usage is TRBV2 and J usage is TRBJ2-3, with 9 bases matching TRBD1. Per germline, CDR1 SNHLY and CDR2 FYNNEI. The length of the CDR3 is 16 residues. Trimming cost V 7 bases and J 2 bases; bases outside gene matches: 10.

This clone was seen more than once but under ten times. The chain recombines TRBV15 with TRBJ2-4; 8 nucleotides match TRBD1. The CDR3 length is 15 residues. Germline V gene data show CDR1 as LNHNV and CDR2 as YYDKDF (reference sequence). V was clipped by 2 bases and J by 5 bases; unmatched bases: 5. DNA of the CDR3: TGTGCCACCAGCAGATCGACAGGGGCTCAAAACATTCAGTACTTC. It translates to CATSRSTGAQNIQYF.

This clone has only one observation. V is TRBV19 and J is TRBJ2-7; the D call may be TRBD1 or TRBD2 (5 bases each). V dropped 3 bases and J dropped 2 bases, with 14 bases sitting between them. From germline, CDR1 is LNHDA and CDR2 SQIVND (reference sequence). This CDR3 contains 15 residues. CDR3: CASSIVRGPTYEQYF. CDR3 DNA: TGTGCCAGTAGTATTGTAAGGGGACCCACCTACGAGCAGTACTTC.

This clone was observed a single time. This rearrangement joins TRBV18 to TRBJ1-4, with a weak D call TRBD1 (5 bases). CDR3 length: 15 residues. The V end lost 4 bases, the J end lost 3 bases, and 12 bases lay between the germline ends. Germline V lookup: CDR1 KGHSH, CDR2 LQKENI. The DNA of the CDR3 is TGTGCCAGCTCACTCCAGACAGTTCCTAATGAAAAACTGTTTTTT. This encodes CASSLQTVPNEKLFF.

The chain couples TRBV6-6 to TRBJ1-1, with TRBD1 matching 7 bases. J gave up 2 bases and V 6 bases, and 9 bases lay outside the gene matches. The CDR3 extends over 15 amino acids. Germline CDR1 is MNHNY and CDR2 is SVGAGI (reference sequence). The CDR3 here is CASRETGILNTEAFF. CDR3 bases: TGTGCCAGCAGAGAGACAGGGATCTTAAACACTGAAGCTTTCTTT.